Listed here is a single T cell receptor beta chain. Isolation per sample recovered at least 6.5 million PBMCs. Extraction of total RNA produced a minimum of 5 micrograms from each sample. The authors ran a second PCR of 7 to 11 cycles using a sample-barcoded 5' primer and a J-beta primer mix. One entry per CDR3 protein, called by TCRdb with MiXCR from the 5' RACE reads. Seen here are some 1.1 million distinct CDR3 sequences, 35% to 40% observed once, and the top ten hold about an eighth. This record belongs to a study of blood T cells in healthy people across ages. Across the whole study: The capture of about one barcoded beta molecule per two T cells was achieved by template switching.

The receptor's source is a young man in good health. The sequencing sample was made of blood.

The CDR3 sequence is CASSSWETGHYTGELFF. CDR3 bases: TGTGCCAGCAGCTCATGGGAAACAGGACACTACACCGGGGAGCTGTTTTTT. This chain uses TRBV7-9 with TRBJ2-2; weak D call: TRBD1 (5 bases). Germline-derived CDR1 and CDR2 are SEHNR and FQNEAQ (reference sequence). Between the trimmed V and J ends, which lost 4 bases and 3 bases, there was a span of 18 bases. This CDR3 comprises 17 residues.